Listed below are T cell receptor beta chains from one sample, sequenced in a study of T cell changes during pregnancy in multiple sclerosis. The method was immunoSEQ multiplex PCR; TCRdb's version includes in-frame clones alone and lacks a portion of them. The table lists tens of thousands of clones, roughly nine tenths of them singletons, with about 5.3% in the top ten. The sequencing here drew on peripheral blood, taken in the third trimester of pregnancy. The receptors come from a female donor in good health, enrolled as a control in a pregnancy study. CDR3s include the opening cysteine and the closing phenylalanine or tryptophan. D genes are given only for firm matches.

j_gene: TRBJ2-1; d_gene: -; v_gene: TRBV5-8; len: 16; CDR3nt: TGTGCCAGCAGCTTGGCGCTAGCAAAAAACTTCTATGAGCAGTTCTTC; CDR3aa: CASSLALAKNFYEQFF
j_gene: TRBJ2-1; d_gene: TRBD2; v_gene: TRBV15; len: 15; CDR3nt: TGTGCCACCAGCACGCTAGCGGGGGTCTACAATGAGCAGTTCTTC; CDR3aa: CATSTLAGVYNEQFF
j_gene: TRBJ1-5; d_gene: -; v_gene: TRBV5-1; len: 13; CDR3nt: TGCGCCAGCAGCTTGGGACAGGCCCAGCCCCAGCATTTT; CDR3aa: CASSLGQAQPQHF
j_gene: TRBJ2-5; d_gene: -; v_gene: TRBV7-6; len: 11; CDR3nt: TGTGCCAGCAGCTCAGGGGAGACCCAGTACTTC; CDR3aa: CASSSGETQYF
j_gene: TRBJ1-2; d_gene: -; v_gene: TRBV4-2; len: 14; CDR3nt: TGTGCCAGCGGAGGACAGCCTTTTTCTTATGGCTACACCTTC; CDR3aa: CASGGQPFSYGYTF
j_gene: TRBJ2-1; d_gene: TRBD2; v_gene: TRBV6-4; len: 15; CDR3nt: TGTGCCAGCAGTGAAGTTTCTAGCGGGGGGAATGAGCAGTTCTTC; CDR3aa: CASSEVSSGGNEQFF
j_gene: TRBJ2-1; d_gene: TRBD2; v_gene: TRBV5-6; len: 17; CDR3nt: TGTGCCAGCAGCTCGCCGACTAGCGGGAGGCCCCACAATGAGCAGTTCTTC; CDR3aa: CASSSPTSGRPHNEQFF
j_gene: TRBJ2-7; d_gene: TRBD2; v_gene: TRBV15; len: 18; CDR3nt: TGTGCCACCAGCAGAGGAGGTAGCGGGGGGCCTCAAAGCTACGAGCAGTACTTC; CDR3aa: CATSRGGSGGPQSYEQYF
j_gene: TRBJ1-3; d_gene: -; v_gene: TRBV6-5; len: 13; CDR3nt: TGTGCCAGCAGGACCAGGGCTGGAAACACCATATATTTT; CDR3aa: CASRTRAGNTIYF
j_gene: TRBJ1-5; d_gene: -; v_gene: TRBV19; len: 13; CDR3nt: TGTGCCAGTAGTATAGGGAACAGCCAGCCCCAGCATTTT; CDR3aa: CASSIGNSQPQHF
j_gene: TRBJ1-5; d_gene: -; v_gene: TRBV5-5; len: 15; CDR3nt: TGTGCCAGCAGCCAAGAACAGGGATCGGGTCAGCCCCAGCATTTT; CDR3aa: CASSQEQGSGQPQHF
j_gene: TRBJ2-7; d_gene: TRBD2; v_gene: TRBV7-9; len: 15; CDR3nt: TGTGCCAGCAGCTTGGGGACTAGCGGGTCCTACGAGCAGTACTTC; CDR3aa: CASSLGTSGSYEQYF
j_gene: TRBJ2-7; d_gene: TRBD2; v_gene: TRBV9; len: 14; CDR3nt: TGTGCCAGCAGCGTAGCCAGCGGGGGTGGCGAGCAGTACTTC; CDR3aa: CASSVASGGGEQYF
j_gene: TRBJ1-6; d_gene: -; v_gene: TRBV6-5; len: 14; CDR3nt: TGTGCCAGCAGTTACGGGCTCGGAAATTCACCCCTCCACTTT; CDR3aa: CASSYGLGNSPLHF
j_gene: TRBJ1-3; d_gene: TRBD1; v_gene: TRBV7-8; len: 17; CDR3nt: TGTGCCAGCAGCTCCCCGGGACAGGCTGTATCTGGAAACACCATATATTTT; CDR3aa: CASSSPGQAVSGNTIYF
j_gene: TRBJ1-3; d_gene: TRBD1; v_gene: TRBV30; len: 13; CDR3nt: TGTGCCTGGAGTGGGACAGGGGTCAACACCATATATTTT; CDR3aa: CAWSGTGVNTIYF
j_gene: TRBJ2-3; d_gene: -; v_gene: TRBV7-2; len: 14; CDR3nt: TGTGCCAGCAGCCCCGGGACTAGCACAGATACGCAGTATTTT; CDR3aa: CASSPGTSTDTQYF
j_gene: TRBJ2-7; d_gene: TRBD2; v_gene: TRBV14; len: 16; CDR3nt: TGTGCCAGCAGCCAAGTTTTACTAGCGGGCTTCTACGAGCAGTACTTC; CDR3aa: CASSQVLLAGFYEQYF
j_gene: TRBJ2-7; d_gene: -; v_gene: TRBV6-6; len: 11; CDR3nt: TGTGCCAGCAGCCCTGCGTACGAGCAGTACTTC; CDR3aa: CASSPAYEQYF
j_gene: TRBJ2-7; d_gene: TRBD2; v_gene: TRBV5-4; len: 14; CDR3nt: TGTGCCAGCAGCCGGGACTACTCTTCCTACGAGCAGTACTTC; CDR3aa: CASSRDYSSYEQYF